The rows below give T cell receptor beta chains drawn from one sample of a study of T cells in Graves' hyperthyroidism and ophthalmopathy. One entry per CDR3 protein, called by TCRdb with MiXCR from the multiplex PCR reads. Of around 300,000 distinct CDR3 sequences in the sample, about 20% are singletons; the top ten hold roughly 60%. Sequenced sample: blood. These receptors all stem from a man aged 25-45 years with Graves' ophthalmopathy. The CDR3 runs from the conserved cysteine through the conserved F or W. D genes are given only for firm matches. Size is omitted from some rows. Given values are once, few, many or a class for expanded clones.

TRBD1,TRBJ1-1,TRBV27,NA,TGTGCCAGCAGTTCAGCCGGGACAGGGTCTTGGCTCACTGAAGCTTTCTTT,CASSSAGTGSWLTEAFF
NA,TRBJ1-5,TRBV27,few,TGTGCCAGCAGTTTTTCTGGGAATAGCAATCAGCCCCAGCATTTT,CASSFSGNSNQPQHF
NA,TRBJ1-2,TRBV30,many,TGTGCCTGGAGTCTAAGGGCTAGGATAGGCTACACCTTC,CAWSLRARIGYTF
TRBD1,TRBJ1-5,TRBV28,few,TGTGCCGGAACAGGGGGCACCGGCAATCAGCCCCAGCATTTT,CAGTGGTGNQPQHF
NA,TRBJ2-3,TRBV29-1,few,TGCAGCGAGGGTAGCACAGATACGCAGTATTTT,CSEGSTDTQYF
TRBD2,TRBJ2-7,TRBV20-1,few,TGCAGTGCCACACCAGCCGAGCGGGGCAGAAATGAGCAGTACTTC,CSATPAERGRNEQYF
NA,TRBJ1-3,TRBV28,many,TGTGCCGCCCATCGGGGTGTGGGAAACACCATATATTTT,CAAHRGVGNTIYF
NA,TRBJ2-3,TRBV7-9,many,TGTGCCAGCATTTTAGCGACTAGCACAGATACGCAGTATTTT,CASILATSTDTQYF
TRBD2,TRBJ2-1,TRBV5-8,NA,TGTGCCAGCAGCTTGGCCCCAGTGTGGGAGGGATACAATGAGCAGTTCTTC,CASSLAPVWEGYNEQFF
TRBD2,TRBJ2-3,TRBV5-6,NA,TGTGCCAGCAGCCCCGGGACTAGCGTCACAGATACGCAGTATTTT,CASSPGTSVTDTQYF
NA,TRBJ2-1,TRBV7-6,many,TGTGCCAGCAGCTTCGGATCGACCTCCTACAATGAGCAGTTCTTC,CASSFGSTSYNEQFF
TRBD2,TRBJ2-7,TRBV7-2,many,TGTGCCAGCAGCTTAGTAGCGGGAGGGCTGAGTGGGTACGAGCAGTACTTC,CASSLVAGGLSGYEQYF
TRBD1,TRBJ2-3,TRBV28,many,TGTGCCAGCAGGTGGGACAGGGCCACAGATACGCAGTATTTT,CASRWDRATDTQYF
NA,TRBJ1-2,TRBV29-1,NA,TGCAGCGTTGAATATGGCTACACCTTC,CSVEYGYTF
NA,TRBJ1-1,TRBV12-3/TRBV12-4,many,TGTGCCAGCAGTTTACGGGGGGACACTGAAGCTTTCTTT,CASSLRGDTEAFF
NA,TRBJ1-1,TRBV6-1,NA,TGTGCCAGCAGTAAAGGACAGCGTGAAGCTTTCTTT,CASSKGQREAFF
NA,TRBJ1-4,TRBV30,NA,TGTGCCTGGAGTGTTGTACAGAGCCCTTTTGAAAAACTGTTTTTT,CAWSVVQSPFEKLFF
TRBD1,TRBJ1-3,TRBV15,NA,TGTGCCACCAGCAGGGACAGGGGGCAAGGAAACACCATATATTTT,CATSRDRGQGNTIYF
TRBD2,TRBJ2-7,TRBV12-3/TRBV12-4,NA,TGTGCCAGCAGTTTAAGACTAGCGGGGACCCGCTACGAGCAGTACTTC,CASSLRLAGTRYEQYF
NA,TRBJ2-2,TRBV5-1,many,TGTGCCAGCAGTTCCCAGGGGCCCAACACCGGGGAGCTGTTTTTT,CASSSQGPNTGELFF
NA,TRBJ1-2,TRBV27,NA,TGTGCCAGCAGTGGGCAGGGCCTTTGGTATGGCTACACCTTC,CASSGQGLWYGYTF
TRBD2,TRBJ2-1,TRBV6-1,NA,TGTGCCAGCACCCTAGCGGGAGGTGGGGCCAATGAGCAGTTCTTC,CASTLAGGGANEQFF
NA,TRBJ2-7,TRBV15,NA,TGTGCCACCAGCGCCGCCGGGACCCTTCTTTTTGAGCAGTACTTC,CATSAAGTLLFEQYF
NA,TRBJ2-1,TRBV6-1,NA,TGTGCCAGCAGTGACAATATGCCGGGAGTTGAGCATGAGCAGTTCTTC,CASSDNMPGVEHEQFF
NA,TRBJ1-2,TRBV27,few,TGTGCCAGCAGTCGGTCGGGGAGCTATGGCTACACCTTC,CASSRSGSYGYTF
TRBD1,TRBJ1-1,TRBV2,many,TGTGCCAGCAGCCTTGGGACAGGTGAGGCCCTTGAAGCTTTCTTT,CASSLGTGEALEAFF
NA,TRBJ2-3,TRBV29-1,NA,TGCAGCGTTGGGGGTAGATTCAACACAGATACGCAGTATTTT,CSVGGRFNTDTQYF
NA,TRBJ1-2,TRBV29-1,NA,TGCAGCGTTGAAGATCAAGGGCAGGGGAACTATGGCTACACCTTC,CSVEDQGQGNYGYTF
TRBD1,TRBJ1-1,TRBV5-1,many,TGCGCCAGCAGCTCAACAGGGGGCTTCACTGAAGCTTTCTTT,CASSSTGGFTEAFF
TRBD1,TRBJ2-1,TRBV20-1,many,TGCAGTGCTCATACAGGGGTCAATGAGCAGTTCTTC,CSAHTGVNEQFF
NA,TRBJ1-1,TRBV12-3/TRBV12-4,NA,TGTGCCAGCGTTCGGGGCTTATTGAACACTGAAGCTTTCTTT,CASVRGLLNTEAFF
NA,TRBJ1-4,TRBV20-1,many,TGCAGTGCTCCCAGGTCGAGGGGGGGCGGAACTAATGAAAAACTGTTTTTT,CSAPRSRGGGTNEKLFF
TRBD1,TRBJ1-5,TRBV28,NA,TGTGCCAGCAACTCAGGGGGAGGAGGCAATCAGCCCCAGCATTTT,CASNSGGGGNQPQHF
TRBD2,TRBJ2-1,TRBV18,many,TGTGCCAGCTCACCGGGACTAGCGGGAGTCAATGAGCAGTTCTTC,CASSPGLAGVNEQFF
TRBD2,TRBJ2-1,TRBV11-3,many,TGTGCCAGCAGTTCTGGCGGGAGTAGGAATGAGCAGTTCTTC,CASSSGGSRNEQFF
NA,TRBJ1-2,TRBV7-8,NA,TGTGCCAGCAGCTCCCATCCGGGCAGCGAGAGCTACACCTTC,CASSSHPGSESYTF
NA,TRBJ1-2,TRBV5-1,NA,TGCGCCAGCAGCTTGTCTCCCCTACAGGGTACAAACGGCTACACCTTC,CASSLSPLQGTNGYTF
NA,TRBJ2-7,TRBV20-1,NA,TGCAGTGCCGGACCCCAGGGGGGTCTTACCTACGAGCAGTACTTC,CSAGPQGGLTYEQYF
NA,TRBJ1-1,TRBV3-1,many,TGTGCCAGCAGCCATATTTCTTTGAGGACTGAAGCTTTCTTT,CASSHISLRTEAFF